A selection of T cell receptor beta chains follows, all from one sample in a study of identical twins. TCRdb called the 5' RACE reads again in MiXCR, with one record for every CDR3 protein. The sample lists 690,000 or so distinct CDR3 sequences, roughly 8% seen once, with around 0.98% in the top ten. These data were likewise used in another study, on yellow fever vaccine responses in identical twins.

Sequenced input: PBMCs. These receptor sequences come from a woman younger than 35 in good health. The conserved cysteine and the conserved F or W are not part of the CDR3 here. Fields, in order: V gene, clone size, J gene, CDR3 protein. Not every row has a clone size; where given, it reads once, few, many or a size class.

TRBV2	few	TRBJ2-7	ASSKPPGGDSYEQY
TRBV6-1	few	TRBJ2-7	ASSHTSGSYEQY
TRBV4-2	many	TRBJ2-7	ASSSFGTSGYEQY
TRBV3-1	many	TRBJ2-7	ASSQGYYPYEQY
TRBV7-2	many	TRBJ2-7	ASSSFGLGYEQY
TRBV2	few	TRBJ2-3	ASSHRTEPPSTDTQY
TRBV29-1	-	TRBJ2-7	SAVGDWKTSSYEQY
TRBV12-3/TRBV12-4	many	TRBJ2-2	ASSPTPGRENTGELF
TRBV7-6	few	TRBJ2-3	ASSLRGISTSGRASGSTDTQY
TRBV6-2/TRBV6-3	-	TRBJ1-1	ASSFQRDKETEAF
TRBV5-1	-	TRBJ2-7	ASSAGTSVAYEQY
TRBV23-1	-	TRBJ2-1	ASKGQGETYNEQF
TRBV7-8	few	TRBJ2-1	ASSSGVGAVYNEQF
TRBV6-6	many	TRBJ2-7	ASSRTEASEQY
TRBV5-5	-	TRBJ2-5	ASSSYPGQGLQETQY
TRBV7-2	-	TRBJ2-5	ASSWGVILTQY
TRBV12-5	-	TRBJ2-3	ASGSVGADTQY
TRBV12-3/TRBV12-4	few	TRBJ1-5	ASSSAGNTDQPQH
TRBV29-1	many	TRBJ2-3	SAEASGIPDTQY
TRBV11-3	few	TRBJ2-3	ASSLGTGRQRTSGSSPGDTQY
TRBV12-3/TRBV12-4	many	TRBJ2-7	ASSSPLPGTPSTPRYEQY
TRBV4-3	-	TRBJ2-1	ASSRKARRDRANNEQF
TRBV6-1	few	TRBJ2-4	ASSEALRQGTKNIQY
TRBV20-1	many	TRBJ1-1	SARRPTGNTEAF
TRBV7-2	many	TRBJ1-2	ASSPTRDRVNYGYT
TRBV10-3	many	TRBJ2-7	AISDLGTTSSYEQY
TRBV4-2	few	TRBJ2-7	ASGGQDGPYEQY
TRBV20-1	-	TRBJ1-1	SARGQGQNTEAF
TRBV5-5	-	TRBJ2-7	ASSLGTPTFFSYEQY
TRBV7-2	-	TRBJ2-1	ASGRGFDVNEQF
TRBV16	few	TRBJ1-3	ASSEGPLTGNTIY
TRBV20-1	-	TRBJ2-6	SAPQGSGANVLT
TRBV20-1	few	TRBJ2-1	SAASTSGDREQF
TRBV20-1	-	TRBJ2-3	SARRTKDTQY
TRBV15	few	TRBJ1-6	ATTVVDGTADSPLH
TRBV20-1	-	TRBJ2-1	SARLAGGDSNEQF
TRBV5-6	few	TRBJ2-7	ASSFIFAVGEQY
TRBV6-5	few	TRBJ2-3	ASSFYRTSTDTQY
TRBV4-3	few	TRBJ2-1	ASSQDLTFSGGPHEQF
TRBV6-1	-	TRBJ2-1	ASSAGRGYNEQF
TRBV14	few	TRBJ2-7	ASSRRQGPPLNYEQY
TRBV11-1	-	TRBJ2-5	ASSFGKTGRQETQY
TRBV20-1	few	TRBJ2-7	SAVRTDDISYEQY
TRBV9	few	TRBJ2-1	ASSAFPGTRTYNEQF
TRBV6-2/TRBV6-3	-	TRBJ2-5	ASSGEAQETQY
TRBV7-2	many	TRBJ2-7	ASSLARTIGREQY
TRBV12-3/TRBV12-4	-	TRBJ2-5	ASSFLIPPSSETQY
TRBV7-8	many	TRBJ2-4	ASSLPGGVLAKNIQY
TRBV7-9	few	TRBJ2-3	ASSLFSSGGARDTQY
TRBV20-1	few	TRBJ2-1	SARDLGTGRNEQF
TRBV10-3	many	TRBJ2-7	AISDNTGYEQY
TRBV7-2	-	TRBJ2-7	ASSSTRTVWNEQY
TRBV6-1	many	TRBJ2-2	ASSGTGANTGELF
TRBV7-2	few	TRBJ2-2	ASSPRLAGAGVGELF
TRBV3-1	-	TRBJ1-5	ASSQDLGPNQPQH
TRBV5-1	-	TRBJ2-2	ASSGGTTNTGELF
TRBV9	-	TRBJ2-3	ASSAPSGRRMTDTQY
TRBV5-1	few	TRBJ1-1	ASSRTGSGGTEAF
TRBV20-1	few	TRBJ2-7	SAPASRAISYEQY
TRBV6-2/TRBV6-3	many	TRBJ2-1	ASSYSSGSGNEQF